This passage covers 29 T cell receptor beta chains from one sample sequenced in a study of blood T cell repertoires in COVID-19. Data came from immunoSEQ multiplex PCR; TCRdb stores just in-frame clones and leaves some out. This table holds some 130,000 clones, about 80% found once. Sequencing was carried out using PBMCs or T cells enriched from blood (not recorded which). The receptor set was obtained from a woman aged 45-65 years who had recovered from COVID-19.

V gene TRBV27 combines with J gene TRBJ1-6, with TRBD1 matching 8 bases. Germline V gene lookup returns CDR1 MNHEY and CDR2 SMNVEV (reference sequence). This CDR3 region has 17 residues. The trim removed 5 bases at V and 0 bases at J, leaving 6 bases unmatched. CDR3 sequence (DNA): TGTGCCAGCAGTATCCGACAGGGGAGCTCCTATAATTCACCCCTCCACTTT. This codes for CASSIRQGSSYNSPLHF.

The chain employs TRBV18 and TRBJ2-3; 12 bases fit TRBD2. CDR3 size: 18 residues. The V segment lost 2 bases and the J segment 0 bases; nucleotides outside the gene matches: 6. The germline gives CDR1 KGHSH, CDR2 LQKENI. This chain's CDR3 is CASSPIPLAGGSTDTQYF. The DNA of the CDR3 is TGTGCCAGCTCACCAATCCCACTAGCGGGGGGAAGCACAGATACGCAGTATTTT.

The chain combines TRBV5-1 with TRBJ1-1, with D possibly TRBD1 on 6 matching bases. Germline V gives CDR1 SGHRS, CDR2 YFSETQ. V lost 4 bases, J lost 5 bases, and 21 bases lay in between. The CDR3 is made up of 16 amino acids. Here the CDR3 DNA reads TGCGCCAGCAGCCCACCCATCACAGGGACGAATACTGAAGCTTTCTTT. Amino acid sequence: CASSPPITGTNTEAFF. The full variable domain, with the rest looked up from reference TRBV5-1 and TRBJ1-1, is KAGVTQTPRYLIKTRGQQVTLSCSPISGHRSVSWYQQTPGQGLQFLFEYFSETQRNKGNFPGRFSGRQFSNSRSEMNVSTLELGDSALYLCASSPPITGTNTEAFFGQGTRLTVV.

This rearrangement joins TRBV7-2 to TRBJ1-6, with a possible D match to TRBD1 (5 bases). The CDR3 is made up of 16 amino acids. Germline CDR1 reads SGHTA; CDR2 reads FQGNSA. Trimming left V 2 bases short and J 6 bases short, with 14 bases between. The CDR3 loop reads CASSLSGPSINSPLHF. Written as DNA, the CDR3 is TGTGCCAGCAGCTTATCAGGGCCTTCGATTAATTCACCCCTCCACTTT. The full variable domain, with the rest looked up from reference TRBV7-2 and TRBJ1-6, is GAGVSQSPSNKVTEKGKDVELRCDPISGHTALYWYRQSLGQGLEFLIYFQGNSAPDKSGLPSDRFSAERTGGSVSTLTIQRTQQEDSAVYLCASSLSGPSINSPLHFGNGTRLTVT.

The J gene is TRBJ1-2, the V gene TRBV11-2, with a possible D match to TRBD1 (5 bases). Germline V lookup: CDR1 SGHAT, CDR2 FQNNGV. Trimming pared 2 bases from V and 3 bases from J, leaving 7 bases between. The CDR3 totals 13 residues. DNA of the CDR3: TGTGCCAGCAGCTTATTGACAGACTATGGCTACACCTTC. Translated: CASSLLTDYGYTF.

The genes are TRBV4-1 and TRBJ1-6, with TRBD1 matching 7 bases. The V segment lost 1 base and the J segment 8 bases; nucleotides outside the gene matches: 11. CDR3 length equals 17 residues. Germline assignment: CDR1 MGHRA and CDR2 YSYEKL. The CDR3 spells CASSQGPGQEGDSPLHF. CDR3 sequence (DNA): TGCGCCAGCAGCCAAGGGCCCGGACAGGAGGGGGATTCACCCCTCCACTTT.

Only a few counts were recorded for this clone. The chain recombines TRBV19 with TRBJ2-1; 7 positions agree with TRBD1. CDR1 is LNHDA and CDR2 is SQIVND in the germline V gene (reference sequence). J gave up 7 bases and V 4 bases, and 7 bases lay outside the gene matches. This CDR3 spans 14 amino acids. CDR3 sequence: CASSKRDSWNEQFF. In nucleotides, the CDR3 is TGTGCCAGTAGTAAAAGGGACAGTTGGAATGAGCAGTTCTTC.

The rearrangement links TRBV6-5 to TRBJ2-2, with a possible D match to TRBD1 (5 bases). This CDR3 is built from 14 residues. Trimming cost V 6 bases and J 5 bases, with 13 bases left between them. CDR1 and CDR2 from the germline V gene are MNHEY and SVGAGI. As DNA, the CDR3 is TGTGCCAGCAGCGACCGACAGTCAACCGGGGAGCTGTTTTTT. It specifies CASSDRQSTGELFF.

V and J are TRBV14 and TRBJ1-2, with unresolved D. The V and J ends lost 0 bases and 3 bases respectively, with 11 bases between them. Germline values: CDR1 SGHDN, CDR2 FVKESK. The CDR3 covers 15 residues. The CDR3 region is CASSQDPRGYYGYTF. As DNA, the CDR3 is TGTGCCAGCAGCCAAGATCCCCGCGGATACTATGGCTACACCTTC.

The rearrangement links TRBV27 to TRBJ1-2, with D maybe TRBD1 (5 bases). This CDR3 comprises 15 residues. Trimming removed 2 bases at V and 7 bases at J, with 17 bases between. CDR1 MNHEY and CDR2 SMNVEV come from the germline V gene (reference sequence). The CDR3, as DNA: TGTGCCAGCAGTTTAATGAACAGGCCTCTCGGTGGCTACACCTTC. This gives the protein CASSLMNRPLGGYTF.

V and J are TRBV12-3 or TRBV12-4 and TRBJ2-7; a weak D match, TRBD2 (5 bases). The CDR3 is 13 residues long. V lost 1 base to trimming and J lost 6 bases, with 10 bases between them. The CDR3 bases are TGTGCCAGCAGTTTAGGAGGGATAGGCGAGCAGTACTTC. This codes for CASSLGGIGEQYF.

This clone appeared a few times. The J gene is TRBJ2-1, the V gene TRBV23-1; perhaps TRBD2 as D (6 bases). TRBV23-1 is an open reading frame whose function is uncertain. This CDR3 region has 16 residues. Trimming took 4 bases from V and 0 from J, leaving 13 bases between them. This CDR3 is CASSPGRGGSYNEQFF. The CDR3, as DNA: TGCGCCAGCAGTCCAGGGCGGGGAGGCTCCTACAATGAGCAGTTCTTC.

This clone occurred many times. Mismatch with germline at one junction end may stem from a read error. The sample has other DNA sequences that encode this CDR3 too. V is TRBV7-9 and J is TRBJ2-1; 11 positions agree with TRBD2. The CDR3 contains 16 residues. The germline V gene has CDR1 SEHNR and CDR2 FQNEAQ (reference sequence). The CDR3 DNA reads TGTGCCAGCAGCCTAGCACTAGCGGGAGCCTACAATGAGCAGTTCTTC. Its protein product is CASSLALAGAYNEQFF.

The chain links TRBV12-3 or TRBV12-4 to TRBJ1-5; a possible D gene is TRBD1 (6 bases). CDR3 length: 13 residues. V dropped 6 bases and J dropped 4 bases, with 10 bases sitting between them. CDR3 nucleotides: TGTGCCAGCAGGAAGACAGGTAATCAGCCCCAGCATTTT. Translated, it gives CASRKTGNQPQHF.

Only one count was recorded for this clone. The chain combines TRBV6-2 or TRBV6-3 with TRBJ1-2; 8 bases align to TRBD1. CDR1 is MNHEY, CDR2 SVGEGT, per germline. V lost 0 bases to trimming and J lost 3 bases; unmatched junction nucleotides: 9. This CDR3 is 17 amino acids long. For the CDR3, the DNA is TGTGCCAGCAGTTACTCGAGGGCAGGGGGCGCCTACTATGGCTACACCTTC. This gives the protein CASSYSRAGGAYYGYTF.

This chain uses TRBV7-9 with TRBJ1-1, with D unclear. The V gene's germline CDR1 is SEHNR and CDR2 FQNEAQ (reference sequence). V shed 2 bases and J shed 12 bases, with 16 bases lying between them. The CDR3 covers 13 residues. CDR3 loop: CASSLYRENRTFF. The CDR3, as DNA: TGTGCCAGCAGCTTATACCGGGAGAATAGGACTTTCTTT. Drawing the rest from reference TRBV7-9 and TRBJ1-1, the complete variable domain is DTGVSQNPRHKITKRGQNVTFRCDPISEHNRLYWYRQTLGQGPEFLTYFQNEAQLEKSRLLSDRFSAERPKGSFSTLEIQRTEQGDSAMYLCASSLYRENRTFFGQGTRLTVV.

The chain recombines TRBV2 with TRBJ1-1; the D is unclear. CDR1 is SNHLY and CDR2 is FYNNEI in the germline V gene. The CDR3 sequence is 14 residues long. V lost 7 bases and J 4 bases, leaving 16 bases between the germline ends. DNA of the CDR3: TGTGCCAGCACCAAAGAACTACGCGGCACTGAAGCTTTCTTT. As protein: CASTKELRGTEAFF.

V gene TRBV18 combines with J gene TRBJ2-7; 10 bases map to TRBD1. J was trimmed by 3 bases and V by 3 bases; bases with no gene match: 2. There are 14 residues in the CDR3. Per germline, CDR1 KGHSH and CDR2 LQKENI. CDR3 in amino acids: CASSPRDRGYEQYF. The CDR3 DNA follows: TGTGCCAGCTCACCGAGGGACAGGGGCTACGAGCAGTACTTC.

The V and J genes are TRBV25-1 and TRBJ1-5; the match to TRBD1 covers 11 bases. V was pared by 5 bases and J by 2 bases, with 5 bases of the junction left unmatched. Germline V gene data show CDR1 as MGHDK and CDR2 as SYGVNS. The CDR3 covers 16 residues. The CDR3 DNA sequence: TGTGCCAGCAGTTCTGGGACAGGGGGGGGCAATCAGCCCCAGCATTTT. Amino acids: CASSSGTGGGNQPQHF.

This chain links TRBV5-6 with TRBJ1-6; a weak D match, TRBD1 (5 bases). Germline V gene sequence: CDR1 SGHDT, CDR2 YYEEEE. The CDR3 is made up of 14 amino acids. V was shortened by 1 base and J by 7 bases, with 9 bases between the two germline ends. CDR3 in DNA: TGTGCCAGCAGCTTGAGGGGTCTAAATTCACCCCTCCACTTT. It is translated as CASSLRGLNSPLHF.

This sequence joins TRBV10-2 and TRBJ1-6; D not certain. V shed 2 bases and J shed 7 bases, with 9 bases lying between them. The CDR3 contains 14 residues. The germline V gene encodes CDR1 WSHSY and CDR2 SAAADI. The DNA for the CDR3 is TGCGCCAGCAGTGAGATTTCCGGGAATTCACCCCTCCACTTT. It yields the protein CASSEISGNSPLHF.

The chain is built from TRBV2 and TRBJ2-1; 8 positions agree with TRBD1. The CDR3 extends over 17 amino acids. Trimming took 6 bases from V and 6 from J; bases not matched to a gene: 16. Germline values: CDR1 SNHLY, CDR2 FYNNEI. The CDR3 is CASREIRDRGFSNEQFF. In DNA form, the CDR3 reads TGTGCCAGCAGGGAAATTAGAGACAGGGGATTTAGCAATGAGCAGTTCTTC.

The chain has TRBV5-5 and TRBJ2-3; D ambiguous. This CDR3 is 14 amino acids long. CDR1 is SGHKS, CDR2 YYEKEE, per germline (reference sequence). Trimming cost V 6 bases and J 2 bases, with 13 bases left between them. The CDR3 spells CASNWLDSTDTQYF. CDR3 bases: TGTGCCAGCAATTGGTTAGACTCCACAGATACGCAGTATTTT.

The chain is built from TRBV4-1 and TRBJ1-1, with D possibly matching TRBD1 (6 bases). Germline assignment: CDR1 MGHRA and CDR2 YSYEKL. With 1 base removed from V and 0 bases from J, the gap between germline ends came to 12 bases. This CDR3 is built from 16 residues. The CDR3 loop is CASSQVWGQMNTEAFF. Written as DNA, the CDR3 is TGCGCCAGCAGCCAAGTTTGGGGACAAATGAACACTGAAGCTTTCTTT.

This clone was counted a single time. The V call is TRBV19, the J call TRBJ1-2, with 12 bases matching TRBD1. The J segment lost 5 bases and the V segment lost 1 base, leaving 8 bases of the junction unmatched. In germline, CDR1 is LNHDA, CDR2 SQIVND (reference sequence). This CDR3 region has 17 residues. Here the CDR3 DNA reads TGTGCCAGTAGTATAGCGCCGGGACAGGGGGCAGTGTATGGCTACACCTTC. Translated: CASSIAPGQGAVYGYTF.

The chain is built from TRBV7-9 and TRBJ1-5; tentative D call: TRBD1 (6 bases). V was clipped by 4 bases and J by 7 bases, with 11 bases between them. Per the germline V gene, CDR1 is SEHNR and CDR2 is FQNEAQ (reference sequence). This CDR3 spans 13 amino acids. CDR3 sequence (DNA): TGTGCCAGCAGCTCCTACAGGGACCAGCCCCAGCATTTT. Its translation: CASSSYRDQPQHF.

This CDR3 reads CASSIVGRDYGYTF. CDR3 DNA: TGTGCCAGTAGTATAGTCGGCAGGGACTATGGCTACACCTTC. The chain couples TRBV19 to TRBJ1-2, with D possibly matching TRBD1 (5 bases). This CDR3 has 14 residues. Per germline, CDR1 LNHDA and CDR2 SQIVND (reference sequence). V was clipped by 1 base and J by 3 bases, with 9 bases between them.

DNA for the CDR3: TGTGCCAGCAGCAGGGGGGTTAAGGCTGAAGCTTTCTTT. As protein: CASSRGVKAEAFF. The genes are TRBV12-3 or TRBV12-4 and TRBJ1-1; 7 bases align to TRBD1. After removal of 6 bases from V and 6 bases from J, the junction contained 7 bases not matched to a gene. The CDR3 covers 13 residues.

The genes are TRBV29-1 and TRBJ1-1, with unresolved D. V was pared by 5 bases and J by 4 bases, with 5 bases between. This CDR3 has 10 residues. CDR1 and CDR2 (germline): SQVTM, ANQGSEA. The CDR3, as DNA: TGCAGCGTTCAGATCACTGAAGCTTTCTTT. This encodes CSVQITEAFF.